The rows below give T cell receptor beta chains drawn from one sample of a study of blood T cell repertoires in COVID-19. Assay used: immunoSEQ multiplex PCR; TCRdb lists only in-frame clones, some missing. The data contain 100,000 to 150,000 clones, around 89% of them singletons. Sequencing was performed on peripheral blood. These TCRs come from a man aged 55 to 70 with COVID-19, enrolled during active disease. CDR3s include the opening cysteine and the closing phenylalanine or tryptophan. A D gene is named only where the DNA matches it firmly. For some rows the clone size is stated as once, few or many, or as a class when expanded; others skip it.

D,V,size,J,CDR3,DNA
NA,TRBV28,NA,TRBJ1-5,CASSSSTGPQHF,TGTGCCAGCAGTTCCAGTACAGGGCCCCAGCATTTT
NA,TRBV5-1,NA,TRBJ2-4,CASSLENNYKNIQYF,TGCGCCAGCAGCTTGGAAAACAACTACAAAAACATTCAGTACTTC
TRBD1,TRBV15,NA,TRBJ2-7,CATSTTDRGYRYEQYF,TGTGCCACCAGCACAACGGACAGGGGATATCGGTACGAGCAGTACTTC
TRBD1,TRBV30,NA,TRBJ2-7,CAWRASAGGFEQYF,TGTGCCTGGAGAGCGTCGGCAGGGGGCTTCGAGCAGTACTTC
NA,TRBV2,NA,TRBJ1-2,CASSDRGSNYGYTF,TGTGCCAGCAGTGACCGGGGGTCTAACTATGGCTACACCTTC
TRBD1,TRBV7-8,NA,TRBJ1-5,CASSPTGGEGNQPQHF,TGTGCCAGCAGCCCCACAGGGGGCGAGGGCAATCAGCCCCAGCATTTT
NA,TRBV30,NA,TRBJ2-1,CAWTGSSYNEQFF,TGTGCCTGGACGGGAAGCTCCTACAATGAGCAGTTCTTC
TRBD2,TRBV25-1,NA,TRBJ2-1,CASSPTSGSYNEQFF,TGTGCCAGCAGTCCGACTAGCGGTTCCTACAATGAGCAGTTCTTC
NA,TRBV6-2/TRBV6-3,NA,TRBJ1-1,CASSYAMNTEAFF,TGTGCCAGCAGTTACGCTATGAACACTGAAGCTTTCTTT
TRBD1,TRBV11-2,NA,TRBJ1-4,CASSSQGAWGEKLFF,TGTGCCAGCAGCTCACAGGGGGCATGGGGTGAAAAACTGTTTTTT
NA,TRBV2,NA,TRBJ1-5,CASRRGMTEDSNQPQHF,TGTGCCAGCAGAAGAGGGATGACCGAGGACAGCAATCAGCCCCAGCATTTT
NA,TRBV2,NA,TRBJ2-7,CASRVPVGSYEQYF,TGTGCCAGCAGGGTTCCCGTCGGCTCCTACGAGCAGTACTTC
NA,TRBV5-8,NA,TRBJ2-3,CASSQEHRVSTDTQYF,TGTGCCAGCAGCCAAGAGCACAGGGTTAGCACAGATACGCAGTATTTT
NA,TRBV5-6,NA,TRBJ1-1,CASSHDRNTEAFF,TGTGCCAGCAGTCACGACAGGAACACTGAAGCTTTCTTT
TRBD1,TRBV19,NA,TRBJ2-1,CASSIGTGGYNEQFF,TGTGCCAGTAGTATAGGAACAGGGGGGTACAATGAGCAGTTCTTC
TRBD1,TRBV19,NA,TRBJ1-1,CASTPGTGARTEAFF,TGTGCCAGTACCCCAGGTACAGGGGCTCGGACTGAAGCTTTCTTT
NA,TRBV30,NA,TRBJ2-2,CARKWGGASTGELFF,TGTGCCCGCAAGTGGGGCGGGGCGAGCACCGGGGAGCTGTTTTTT
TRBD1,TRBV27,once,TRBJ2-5,CASSSGQNQETQYF,TGTGCCAGCAGTTCGGGACAGAACCAAGAGACCCAGTACTTC
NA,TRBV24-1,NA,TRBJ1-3,CATSPFSGGHRNTIYF,TGTGCCACCAGTCCATTTAGCGGGGGGCATAGAAACACCATATATTTT
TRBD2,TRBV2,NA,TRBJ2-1,CASSVAGSSYNEQFF,TGTGCCAGCAGTGTAGCGGGGAGCTCCTACAATGAGCAGTTCTTC
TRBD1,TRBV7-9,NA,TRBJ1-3,CASSPQGASGNTIYF,TGTGCCAGCAGCCCCCAGGGGGCATCTGGAAACACCATATATTTT
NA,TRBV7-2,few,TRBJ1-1,CASSPAPPGVNTEAFF,TGTGCCAGCAGCCCGGCTCCCCCAGGCGTGAACACTGAAGCTTTCTTT
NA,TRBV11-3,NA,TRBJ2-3,CASSTSGTDTQYF,TGTGCCAGCAGCACCTCGGGCACAGATACGCAGTATTTT
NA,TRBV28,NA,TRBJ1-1,CASSVTGPTQAFF,TGTGCCAGCAGTGTGACAGGTCCAACTCAAGCTTTCTTT
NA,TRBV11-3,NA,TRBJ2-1,CASSLLGSSSYNEQFF,TGTGCCAGCAGCTTGCTAGGATCAAGCTCCTACAATGAGCAGTTCTTC
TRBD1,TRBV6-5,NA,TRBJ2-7,CASSYAGTGLYEQYF,TGTGCCAGCAGTTATGCCGGGACAGGTCTCTACGAGCAGTACTTC
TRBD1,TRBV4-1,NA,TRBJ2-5,CASSQDPPGGLGETQYF,TGCGCCAGCAGCCAAGATCCCCCAGGGGGCCTCGGGGAGACCCAGTACTTC
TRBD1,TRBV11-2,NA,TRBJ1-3,CASNRQGLSGNTIYF,TGTGCCAGCAACCGACAGGGCCTCTCTGGAAACACCATATATTTT
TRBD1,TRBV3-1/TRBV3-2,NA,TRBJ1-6,CASSQGGTGLWTLHF,TGTGCCAGCAGCCAAGGTGGGACAGGCCTATGGACCCTCCACTTT
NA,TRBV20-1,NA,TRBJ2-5,CSAAKETQYF,TGCAGTGCTGCTAAAGAGACCCAGTACTTC
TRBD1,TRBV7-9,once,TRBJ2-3,CASGPGRGLTDTQYF,TGTGCCAGTGGACCCGGCAGGGGGCTAACAGATACGCAGTATTTT
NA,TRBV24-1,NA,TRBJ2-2,CATSGDSVTNTGELFF,TGTGCCACCAGTGGCGACAGTGTAACGAACACCGGGGAGCTGTTTTTT
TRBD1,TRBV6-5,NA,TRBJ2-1,CASRLTGTGSNEQFF,TGTGCCAGCAGGCTTACCGGGACAGGGTCGAATGAGCAGTTCTTC
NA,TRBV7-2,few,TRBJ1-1,CASSFDRRLNTEAFF,TGTGCCAGCAGCTTCGACAGGAGATTGAACACTGAAGCTTTCTTT
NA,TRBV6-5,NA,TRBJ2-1,CASSYGTEQFF,TGTGCCAGCAGTTACGGGACAGAGCAGTTCTTC
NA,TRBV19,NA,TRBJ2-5,CASSMGAGPQEETQYF,TGTGCCAGTAGTATGGGGGCAGGCCCTCAAGAAGAGACCCAGTACTTC
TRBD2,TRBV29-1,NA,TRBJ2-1,CSATLGSGNNEQFF,TGCAGCGCCACCCTCGGGAGCGGGAACAATGAGCAGTTCTTC
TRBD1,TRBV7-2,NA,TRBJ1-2,CASSPGQAYGYTF,TGTGCCAGCAGCCCGGGACAGGCCTATGGCTACACCTTC
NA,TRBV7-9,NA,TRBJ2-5,CASSLEIRVETQYF,TGTGCCAGCAGCTTAGAGATCCGGGTGGAGACCCAGTACTTC